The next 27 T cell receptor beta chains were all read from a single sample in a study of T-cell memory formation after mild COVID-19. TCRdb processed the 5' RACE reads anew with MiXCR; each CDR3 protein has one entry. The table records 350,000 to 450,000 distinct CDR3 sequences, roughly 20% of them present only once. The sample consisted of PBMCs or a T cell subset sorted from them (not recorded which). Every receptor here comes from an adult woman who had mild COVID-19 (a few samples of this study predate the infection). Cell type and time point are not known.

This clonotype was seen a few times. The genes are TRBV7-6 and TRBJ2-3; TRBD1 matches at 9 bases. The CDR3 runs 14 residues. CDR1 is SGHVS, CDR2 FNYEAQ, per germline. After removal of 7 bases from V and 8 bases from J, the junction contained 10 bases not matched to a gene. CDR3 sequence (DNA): TGTGCCAGCACCCTGGGGACAGGGAGGGGTACGCAGTATTTT. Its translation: CASTLGTGRGTQYF.

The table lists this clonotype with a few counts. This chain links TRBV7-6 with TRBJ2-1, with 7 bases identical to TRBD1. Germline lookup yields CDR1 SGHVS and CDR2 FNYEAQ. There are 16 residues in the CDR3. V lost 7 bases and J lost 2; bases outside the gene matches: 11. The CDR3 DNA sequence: TGTGCCAGCACCAATCTGTACAGGGGAACCTACAATGAGCAGTTCTTC. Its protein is CASTNLYRGTYNEQFF.

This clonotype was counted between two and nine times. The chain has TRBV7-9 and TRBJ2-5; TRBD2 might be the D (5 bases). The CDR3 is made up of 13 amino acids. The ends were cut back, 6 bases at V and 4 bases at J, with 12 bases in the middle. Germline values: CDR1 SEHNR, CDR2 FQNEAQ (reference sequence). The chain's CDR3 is CASSRGIRETQYF. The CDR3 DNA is TGTGCCAGCAGTAGAGGGATTCGAGAGACCCAGTACTTC.

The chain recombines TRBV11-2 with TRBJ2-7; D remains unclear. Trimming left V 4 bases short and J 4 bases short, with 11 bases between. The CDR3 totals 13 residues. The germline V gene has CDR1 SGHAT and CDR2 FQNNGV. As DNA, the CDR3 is TGTGCCAGCAGCTCCCGACATTATTACGAGCAGTACTTC. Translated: CASSSRHYYEQYF.

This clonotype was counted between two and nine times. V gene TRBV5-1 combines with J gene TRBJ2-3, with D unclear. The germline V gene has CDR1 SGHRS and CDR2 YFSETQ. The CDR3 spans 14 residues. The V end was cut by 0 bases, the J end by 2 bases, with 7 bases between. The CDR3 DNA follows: TGCGCCAGCAGCTTGGAAGTAGTCACAGATACGCAGTATTTT. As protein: CASSLEVVTDTQYF.

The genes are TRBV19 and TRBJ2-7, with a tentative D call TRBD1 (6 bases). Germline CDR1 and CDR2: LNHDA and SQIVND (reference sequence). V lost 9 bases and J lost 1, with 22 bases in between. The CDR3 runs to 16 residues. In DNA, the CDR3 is TGTGCCAGCAAGAAGGTTTATCCGGGACAATCCTACGAGCAGTACTTC. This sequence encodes CASKKVYPGQSYEQYF.

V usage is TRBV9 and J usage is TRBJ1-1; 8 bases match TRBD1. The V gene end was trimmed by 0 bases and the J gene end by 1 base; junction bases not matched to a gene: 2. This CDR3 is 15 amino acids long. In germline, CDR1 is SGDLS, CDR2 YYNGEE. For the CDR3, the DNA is TGTGCCAGCAGCGTAGTGGGACAGGAGAACACTGAAGCTTTCTTT. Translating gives CASSVVGQENTEAFF.

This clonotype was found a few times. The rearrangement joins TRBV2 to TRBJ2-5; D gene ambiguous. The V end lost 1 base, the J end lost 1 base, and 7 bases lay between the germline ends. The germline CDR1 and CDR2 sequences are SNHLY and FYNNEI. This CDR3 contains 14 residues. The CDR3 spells CASSEGRIQETQYF. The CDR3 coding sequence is TGTGCCAGCAGTGAAGGGCGGATCCAAGAGACCCAGTACTTC.

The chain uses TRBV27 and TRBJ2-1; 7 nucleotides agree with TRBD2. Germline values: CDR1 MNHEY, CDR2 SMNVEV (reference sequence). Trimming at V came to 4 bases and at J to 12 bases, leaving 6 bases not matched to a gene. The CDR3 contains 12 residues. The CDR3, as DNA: TGTGCCAGCAGTTCGGGACTAATTGGGCAGTTCTTC. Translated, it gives CASSSGLIGQFF.

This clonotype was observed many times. The CDR3 bases are TGTGCCAGCAGTTCGGGGGGAGCCGGGGAGCTGTTTTTT. Encoded protein: CASSSGGAGELFF. The V gene is TRBV12-3 or TRBV12-4, the J gene TRBJ2-2; 7 bases are shared with TRBD2. The CDR3 length is 13 residues. Trimming at V came to 4 bases and at J to 6 bases, leaving 2 bases not matched to a gene.

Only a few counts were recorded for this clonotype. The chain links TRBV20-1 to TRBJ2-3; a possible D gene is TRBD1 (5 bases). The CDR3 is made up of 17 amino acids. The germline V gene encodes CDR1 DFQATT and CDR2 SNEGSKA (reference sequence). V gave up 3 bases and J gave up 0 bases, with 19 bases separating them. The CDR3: CSARDARVGSSTDTQYF. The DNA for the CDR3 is TGCAGTGCTAGGGACGCCAGGGTAGGGTCTAGCACAGATACGCAGTATTTT.

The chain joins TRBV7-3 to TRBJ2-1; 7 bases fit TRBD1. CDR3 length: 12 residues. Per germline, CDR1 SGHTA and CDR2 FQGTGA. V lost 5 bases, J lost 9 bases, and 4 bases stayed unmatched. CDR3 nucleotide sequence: TGTGCCAGCAGCGAGTACAGGGGTGAGCAGTTCTTC. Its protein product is CASSEYRGEQFF.

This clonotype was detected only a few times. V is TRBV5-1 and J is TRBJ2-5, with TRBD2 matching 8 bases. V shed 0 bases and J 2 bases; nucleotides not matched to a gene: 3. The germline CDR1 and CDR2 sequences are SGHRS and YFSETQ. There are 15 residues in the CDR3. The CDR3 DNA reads TGCGCCAGCAGCTTGGACGGGAGGGGGCAAGAGACCCAGTACTTC. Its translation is CASSLDGRGQETQYF.

The CDR3 DNA follows: TGTGCCAGCAGACCGGGACAGGGCACAGATACGCAGTATTTT. Protein product: CASRPGQGTDTQYF. The rearrangement uses TRBV12-3 or TRBV12-4 and TRBJ2-3; 8 nucleotides agree with TRBD1. The CDR3 is 14 amino acids. V lost 6 bases and J lost 1; bases outside the gene matches: 3.

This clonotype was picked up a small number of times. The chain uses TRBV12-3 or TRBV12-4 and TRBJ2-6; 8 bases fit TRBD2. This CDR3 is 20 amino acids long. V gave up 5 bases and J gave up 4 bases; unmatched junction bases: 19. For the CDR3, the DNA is TGTGCCAGCAGTCCTCCCGGGGCTAGCGGGCGTACTTGGGGGGCCAACGTCCTGACTTTC. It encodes CASSPPGASGRTWGANVLTF.

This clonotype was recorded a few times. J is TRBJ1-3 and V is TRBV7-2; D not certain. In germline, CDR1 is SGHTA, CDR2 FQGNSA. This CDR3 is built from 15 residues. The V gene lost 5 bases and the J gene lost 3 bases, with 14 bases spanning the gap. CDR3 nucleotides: TGTGCCAGCAGCCCACCGGGATCACTTGGAAACACCATATATTTT. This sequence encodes CASSPPGSLGNTIYF.

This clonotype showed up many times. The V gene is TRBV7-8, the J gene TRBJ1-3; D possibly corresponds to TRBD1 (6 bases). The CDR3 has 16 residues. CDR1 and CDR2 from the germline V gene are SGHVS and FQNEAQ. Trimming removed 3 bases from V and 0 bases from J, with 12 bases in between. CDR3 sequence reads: CASSFRDTVSGNTIYF. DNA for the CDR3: TGTGCCAGCAGCTTTCGGGACACGGTCTCTGGAAACACCATATATTTT. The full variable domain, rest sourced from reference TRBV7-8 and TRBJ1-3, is GAGVSQSPRYKVAKRGQDVALRCDPISGHVSLFWYQQALGQGPEFLTYFQNEAQLDKSGLPSDRFFAERPEGSVSTLKIQRTQQEDSAVYLCASSFRDTVSGNTIYFGEGSWLTVV.

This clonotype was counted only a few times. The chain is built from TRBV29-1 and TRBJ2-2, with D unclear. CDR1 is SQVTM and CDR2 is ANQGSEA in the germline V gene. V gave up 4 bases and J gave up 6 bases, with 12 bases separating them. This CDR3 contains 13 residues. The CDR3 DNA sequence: TGCAGCGTTGCCGTACGCGGATCCGGGGAGCTGTTTTTT. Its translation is CSVAVRGSGELFF.

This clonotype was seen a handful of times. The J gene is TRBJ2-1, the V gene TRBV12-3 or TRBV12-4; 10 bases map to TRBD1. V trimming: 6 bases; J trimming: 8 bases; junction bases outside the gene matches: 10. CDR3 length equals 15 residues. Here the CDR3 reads CASSPGQGWEYEQFF. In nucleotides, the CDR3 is TGTGCCAGCAGCCCGGGACAGGGGTGGGAGTATGAGCAGTTCTTC.

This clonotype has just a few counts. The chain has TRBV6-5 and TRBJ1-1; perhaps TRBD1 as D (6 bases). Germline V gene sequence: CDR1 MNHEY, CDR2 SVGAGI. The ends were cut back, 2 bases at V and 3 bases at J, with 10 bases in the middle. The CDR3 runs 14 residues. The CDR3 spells CASSYGGPDTEAFF. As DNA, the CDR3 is TGTGCCAGCAGTTACGGGGGCCCGGACACTGAAGCTTTCTTT.

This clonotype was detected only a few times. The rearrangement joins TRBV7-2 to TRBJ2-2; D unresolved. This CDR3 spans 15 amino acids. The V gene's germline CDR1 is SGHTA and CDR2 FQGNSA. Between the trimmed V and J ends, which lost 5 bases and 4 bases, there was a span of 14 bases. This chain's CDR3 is CASSPMGFITGELFF. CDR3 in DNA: TGTGCCAGCAGCCCCATGGGGTTTATCACCGGGGAGCTGTTTTTT. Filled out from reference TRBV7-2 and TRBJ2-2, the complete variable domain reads GAGVSQSPSNKVTEKGKDVELRCDPISGHTALYWYRQSLGQGLEFLIYFQGNSAPDKSGLPSDRFSAERTGGSVSTLTIQRTQQEDSAVYLCASSPMGFITGELFFGEGSRLTVL.

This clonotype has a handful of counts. This CDR3 is CASSQEESTGELFF. In DNA, the CDR3 is TGCGCCAGCAGCCAAGAGGAGAGTACCGGGGAGCTGTTTTTT. V usage is TRBV4-3 and J usage is TRBJ2-2; D remains ambiguous. The CDR3 extends over 14 amino acids. V was cut by 0 bases and J by 5 bases, with 7 bases left in between. Per the germline V gene, CDR1 is LGHNA and CDR2 is YSLEER.

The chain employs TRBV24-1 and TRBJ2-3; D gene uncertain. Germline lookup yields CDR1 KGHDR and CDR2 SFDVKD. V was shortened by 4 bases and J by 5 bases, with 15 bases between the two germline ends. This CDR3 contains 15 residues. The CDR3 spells CATSESSPQVDTQYF. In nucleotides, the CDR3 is TGTGCCACCAGTGAATCGAGCCCGCAGGTAGATACGCAGTATTTT.

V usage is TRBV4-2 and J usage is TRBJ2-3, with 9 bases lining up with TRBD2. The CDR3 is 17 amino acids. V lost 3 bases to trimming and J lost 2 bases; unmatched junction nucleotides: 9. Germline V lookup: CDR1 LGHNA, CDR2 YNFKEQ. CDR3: CASSQSVLAGYTDTQYF. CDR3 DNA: TGTGCCAGCAGCCAGTCGGTGCTAGCGGGGTACACAGATACGCAGTATTTT.

CDR3: CASSMTRSNTEAFF. The CDR3 coding sequence is TGTGCCAGCAGCATGACACGGTCGAACACTGAAGCTTTCTTT. This chain joins TRBV12-3 or TRBV12-4 and TRBJ1-1; unclear D gene. The V gene lost 6 bases and the J gene lost 1 base, with 12 bases spanning the gap. This CDR3 has 14 residues.

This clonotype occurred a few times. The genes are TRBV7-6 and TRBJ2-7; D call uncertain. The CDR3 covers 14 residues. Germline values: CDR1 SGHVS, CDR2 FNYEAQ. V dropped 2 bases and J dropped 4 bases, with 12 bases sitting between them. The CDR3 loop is CASSLSSPEYEQYF. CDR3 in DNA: TGTGCCAGCAGCTTATCGTCCCCCGAGTACGAGCAGTACTTC.

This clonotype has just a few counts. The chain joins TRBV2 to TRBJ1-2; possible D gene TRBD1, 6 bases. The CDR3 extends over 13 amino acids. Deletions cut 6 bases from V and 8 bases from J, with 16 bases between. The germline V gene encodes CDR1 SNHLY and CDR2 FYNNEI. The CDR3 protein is CASSLGHKDGYTF. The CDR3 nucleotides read TGTGCCAGCAGCTTGGGACATAAGGACGGCTACACCTTC.